The rows below give T cell receptor beta chains drawn from one sample of a study of control samples from healthy donors and cancer patients. The table came from immunoSEQ multiplex PCR; TCRdb's copy has only in-frame clones and leaves some out. The repertoire holds some 150,000 clones, with around 94% as singletons. The specimen sequenced was PBMCs. These receptors all stem from a man aged 55 to 70 with colorectal cancer. CDR3s include the opening cysteine and the closing phenylalanine or tryptophan. A D gene is named only where the DNA matches it firmly. A row's size may be missing; if present it is once, few, many or a size class.

size	V	J	D	CDR3	DNA
once	TRBV6-2/TRBV6-3	TRBJ2-2	-	CASSTKRANTGELFF	TGTGCCAGCAGTACCAAGCGGGCCAACACCGGGGAGCTGTTTTTT
-	TRBV6-1	TRBJ2-3	-	CASSEVEGALLTDTQYF	TGTGCCAGCAGTGAAGTGGAGGGGGCGCTACTCACAGATACGCAGTATTTT
-	TRBV6-2/TRBV6-3	TRBJ2-1	-	CASSRGPLGNEQFF	TGTGCCAGCAGCCGTGGTCCGTTAGGTAATGAGCAGTTCTTC
-	TRBV6-5	TRBJ2-7	-	CASSYSGVQSSYEQYF	TGTGCCAGCAGTTACTCAGGCGTCCAGAGCTCCTACGAGCAGTACTTC
-	TRBV7-8	TRBJ1-1	-	CASSLASRGSEAFF	TGTGCCAGCAGCTTAGCGTCTCGGGGCTCTGAAGCTTTCTTT
once	TRBV5-6	TRBJ1-1	-	CASSLGRTNTEAFF	TGTGCCAGCAGCCTGGGACGGACGAACACTGAAGCTTTCTTT
-	TRBV28	TRBJ2-1	-	CASSSSLRNNEQFF	TGTGCCAGCAGTTCCTCCCTCCGTAACAATGAGCAGTTCTTC
-	TRBV30	TRBJ1-1	-	CARGVRGEAFF	TGTGCCCGCGGGGTTCGAGGTGAAGCTTTCTTT
-	TRBV9	TRBJ1-1	-	CASSVQGRLVW	TGTGCCAGCAGCGTCCAGGGACGTCTAGTTTGG
-	TRBV6-6	TRBJ2-7	-	CASSRGAGGPSYEQYF	TGTGCCAGCAGCCGGGGTGCCGGGGGGCCTTCCTACGAGCAGTACTTC
-	TRBV6-2/TRBV6-3	TRBJ1-4	-	CASSNRGGEKLFF	TGTGCCAGCAGTAACCGGGGTGGAGAAAAACTGTTTTTT
-	TRBV4-3	TRBJ1-2	-	CASSQDVRGNYGYTF	TGCGCCAGCAGCCAAGATGTTAGGGGGAACTATGGCTACACCTTC
-	TRBV27	TRBJ2-1	-	CASSIRGNEQFF	TGTGCCAGCAGTATCAGGGGAAATGAGCAGTTCTTC
-	TRBV6-1	TRBJ2-3	-	CASRLSGTDTQYF	TGTGCCAGCAGGCTCTCGGGCACAGATACGCAGTATTTT
-	TRBV5-1	TRBJ2-7	TRBD2	CASSIPFSTSGGSVLHEQYF	TGCGCCAGCAGCATACCCTTCTCGACTAGCGGGGGTTCGGTTTTGCACGAGCAGTACTTC
-	TRBV19	TRBJ1-2	-	CASRGGPLIYGYTF	TGTGCCAGTAGAGGAGGGCCCCTGATCTATGGCTACACCTTC
-	TRBV9	TRBJ2-1	TRBD2	CASSLTGLARNEQFF	TGTGCCAGCAGCCTAACGGGACTAGCACGAAATGAGCAGTTCTTC
-	TRBV7-9	TRBJ2-1	TRBD2	CASSLDPGLASYDEQFF	TGTGCCAGCAGCTTAGACCCGGGACTAGCCTCCTACGATGAGCAGTTCTTC
-	TRBV7-9	TRBJ1-2	-	CASSLAGGNGYTF	TGTGCCAGCAGCTTAGCGGGGGGCAATGGCTACACCTTC
-	TRBV11-3	TRBJ2-5	TRBD2	CASSLSGTSGGRETQYF	TGTGCCAGCAGCTTATCCGGGACTAGCGGGGGAAGGGAGACCCAGTACTTC
-	TRBV25-1	TRBJ1-2	TRBD1	CARPRTGFNYGYTF	TGTGCCAGGCCGCGGACAGGGTTTAACTATGGCTACACCTTC
-	TRBV5-8	TRBJ1-1	TRBD1	CASSLAWTGLNTEAFF	TGTGCCAGCAGCTTGGCCTGGACAGGGTTGAACACTGAAGCTTTCTTT
-	TRBV10-3	TRBJ1-2	-	CAIRDGVYGYTF	TGTGCCATCAGAGACGGAGTCTATGGCTACACCTTC
-	TRBV5-5	TRBJ1-2	TRBD1	CASSFYLGQGSYGYTF	TGTGCCAGCAGCTTTTATCTAGGACAGGGCTCCTATGGCTACACCTTC
-	TRBV5-1	TRBJ2-7	TRBD1	CASSSGQGADEQYF	TGCGCCAGCAGCTCAGGACAGGGGGCCGACGAGCAGTACTTC
-	TRBV27	TRBJ1-1	-	CASSPGAWTEAFF	TGTGCCAGCAGCCCCGGGGCATGGACTGAAGCTTTCTTT
-	TRBV5-5	TRBJ1-1	-	CASSLGGMNTEAFF	TGTGCCAGCAGCTTGGGGGGAATGAACACTGAAGCTTTCTTT
once	TRBV4-2	TRBJ1-2	TRBD1	CASSPGQAQSAYGYTF	TGTGCCAGCAGCCCCGGACAGGCGCAAAGCGCCTATGGCTACACCTTC
-	TRBV9	TRBJ1-2	-	CASSLRGGGVYGYTF	TGTGCCAGCAGCCTTAGGGGGGGAGGAGTCTATGGCTACACCTTC
-	TRBV19	TRBJ1-1	TRBD1	CASSLTGGGGEAFF	TGTGCCAGTAGCCTCACAGGGGGTGGTGGTGAAGCTTTCTTT
-	TRBV18	TRBJ1-6	-	CASSPLRGGDSPLHF	TGTGCCAGCTCACCATTGAGGGGTGGGGATTCACCCCTCCACTTT
-	TRBV10-1	TRBJ2-2	-	CASSESTGNTGELFF	TGCGCCAGCAGTGAGTCGACAGGGAACACCGGGGAGCTGTTTTTT
-	TRBV4-2	TRBJ2-7	-	CASSQDPTGRYEQYF	TGTGCCAGCAGCCAAGATCCCACAGGGAGGTACGAGCAGTACTTC
once	TRBV4-2	TRBJ2-7	-	CASSQESTTSYEQYF	TGTGCCAGCAGCCAAGAGTCAACTACGTCCTACGAGCAGTACTTC
-	TRBV5-6	TRBJ2-5	TRBD1	CASSSRQGAKQTQYF	TGTGCCAGCAGCTCCCGACAGGGGGCGAAACAGACCCAGTACTTC
-	TRBV27	TRBJ1-1	TRBD1	CASSLGQGGTEAFF	TGTGCCAGCAGTTTGGGACAGGGAGGTACTGAAGCTTTCTTT
-	TRBV23-1	TRBJ1-1	-	CASSQGHEAFF	TGCGCCAGCAGTCAAGGCCATGAAGCTTTCTTT
-	TRBV6-5	TRBJ1-5	-	CASTPDSLNQPQHF	TGTGCCAGCACCCCGGACAGCCTCAATCAGCCCCAGCATTTT
-	TRBV29-1	TRBJ1-1	TRBD1	CSVGQGMDTEAFF	TGCAGCGTTGGACAGGGGATGGACACTGAAGCTTTCTTT
-	TRBV6-5	TRBJ1-5	TRBD1	CASSQGVHQPQHF	TGTGCCAGCAGTCAGGGGGTACATCAGCCCCAGCATTTT
-	TRBV6-4	TRBJ2-4	TRBD1	CASSPTGAGIQYF	TGTGCCAGCAGTCCGACAGGGGCGGGCATTCAGTACTTC
-	TRBV6-1	TRBJ1-1	TRBD1	CASSEAARGAEAFF	TGTGCCAGCAGTGAAGCAGCCAGGGGGGCTGAAGCTTTCTTT
-	TRBV27	TRBJ1-2	-	CASSLSGIGGGYTF	TGTGCCAGCAGTTTATCGGGAATAGGGGGTGGCTACACCTTC
-	TRBV6-5	TRBJ1-1	-	CASSRGRGNTEAFF	TGTGCCAGCAGCCGGGGCAGGGGGAACACTGAAGCTTTCTTT
-	TRBV7-2	TRBJ1-1	-	CASSLARGGTEAFF	TGTGCCAGCAGCTTAGCGCGTGGGGGCACTGAAGCTTTCTTT
-	TRBV7-9	TRBJ2-7	-	CASTPDGEGEQYF	TGTGCCAGCACCCCGGACGGGGAAGGCGAGCAGTACTTC
-	TRBV2	TRBJ2-7	-	CASRGTVNEYSYEQYF	TGTGCCAGCAGGGGGACGGTCAATGAGTACTCCTACGAGCAGTACTTC
-	TRBV6-4	TRBJ2-3	TRBD2	CASSDSASGATDTQYF	TGTGCCAGCAGTGACTCGGCTAGCGGGGCCACAGATACGCAGTATTTT
-	TRBV19	TRBJ2-1	-	CASRLTGGHGGEQFF	TGTGCCAGTAGATTAACCGGGGGCCACGGCGGTGAGCAGTTCTTC
-	TRBV5-1	TRBJ1-4	-	CASSLGGANEKLFF	TGCGCCAGCAGCTTGGGAGGGGCCAATGAAAAACTGTTTTTT
-	TRBV6-4	TRBJ2-7	TRBD1	CASSSTGGYEQYF	TGTGCCAGCAGCTCCACAGGGGGGTACGAGCAGTACTTC
-	TRBV28	TRBJ2-7	TRBD1	CASTFGDRGVCKYF	TGTGCCAGCACCTTTGGGGACAGGGGAGTTTGTAAGTACTTC
-	TRBV24-1	TRBJ2-2	TRBD2	CATSDSTQLAGPTGELFF	TGTGCCACCAGTGATTCCACCCAGCTAGCGGGGCCCACCGGGGAGCTGTTTTTT